This T cell receptor beta chain was obtained from a study of T cells after yellow fever vaccination. Remarks on this clonotype: The antigen is undetermined. One junction end does not reproduce the germline sequence, and a read error may be involved.

Each CDR3 protein is one row after TCRdb ran MiXCR on the 5' RACE reads. The sample yields 450,000 to 550,000 distinct CDR3 sequences, 21% seen once. Notes on the study in general: Just a small share of clonotypes turned up in the CD4 compartment as well as the CD8 compartment. At less than 97% for CD4 and 70% to 90% for CD8, most primary-vaccination clones showed up again after the booster.

The CDR3 sequence is 17 residues long. CDR1 is LGHDT, CDR2 YNNKEL, per germline (reference sequence). Material: PBMCs, obtained approximately 22 days after the first yellow fever vaccination. The TCR originated in a man aged 18 to 29 who received the YFV17D yellow fever vaccine. The chain combines TRBV3-1 with TRBJ2-3; TRBD2 aligns across 10 bases. The CDR3 spells CATSQDNALAGTDTQYF. The CDR3 DNA reads TGTGCCACCAGCCAAGATAATGCACTAGCGGGGACAGATACGCAGTATTTT.